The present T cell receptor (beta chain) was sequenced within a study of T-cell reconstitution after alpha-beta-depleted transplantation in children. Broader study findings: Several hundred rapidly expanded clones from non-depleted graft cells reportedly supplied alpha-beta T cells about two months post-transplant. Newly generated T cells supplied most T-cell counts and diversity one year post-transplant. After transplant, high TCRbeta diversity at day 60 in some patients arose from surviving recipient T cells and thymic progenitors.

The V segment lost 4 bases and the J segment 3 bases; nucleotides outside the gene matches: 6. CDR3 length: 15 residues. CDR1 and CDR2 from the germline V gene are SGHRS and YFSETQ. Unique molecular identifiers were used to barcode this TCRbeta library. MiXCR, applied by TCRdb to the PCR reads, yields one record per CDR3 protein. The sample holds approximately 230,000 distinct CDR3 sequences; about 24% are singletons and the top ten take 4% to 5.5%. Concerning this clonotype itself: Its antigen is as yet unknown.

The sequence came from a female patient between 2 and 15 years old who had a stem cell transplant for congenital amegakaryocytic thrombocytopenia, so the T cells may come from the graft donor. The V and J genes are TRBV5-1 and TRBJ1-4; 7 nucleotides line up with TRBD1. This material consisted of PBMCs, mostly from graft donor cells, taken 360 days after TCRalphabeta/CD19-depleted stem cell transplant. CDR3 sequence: CASSVTTGPNEKLFF. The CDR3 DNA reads TGCGCCAGCAGCGTTACGACAGGGCCTAATGAAAAACTGTTTTTT.